The table lists the clone carrying this T cell receptor (beta chain) with many counts. As yet, its antigen is unknown. CDR3 regions were amplified by Arm-PCR using iRepertoire HTBI primers to build TCR beta libraries. TCRdb called the multiplex PCR reads again in MiXCR, with one record for every CDR3 protein. This repertoire shows 400,000 to 450,000 distinct CDR3 sequences, roughly 15% found once; its top ten account for approximately 11%. V was pared by 4 bases and J by 0 bases, with 22 bases between. The length of the CDR3 is 19 residues. Per germline, CDR1 MNHEY and CDR2 SMNVEV (reference sequence). Documented time point: newly diagnosed GD, antithyroid drugs for less than 3 months. There was RNA extracted from PBMCs, and the TCR library was made from it. The data derive from a study of regulatory T cells in long-lasting Graves disease. The study's findings and limits: Those with persistent disease had in common more public clonotypes (around 2,700) than new patients (roughly 930). Thyroid tissue was not studied; only peripheral blood was. Newly diagnosed Graves' patients exceeded persistent ones in TCR diversity.

The same specimen was also included in a second study, on T cells in Graves' hyperthyroidism and ophthalmopathy. That investigation notes: Investigators excluded patients with uncontrolled infection, other autoimmune disease, pregnancy or lactation.

This receptor was taken from a woman aged 25 to 39 with Graves disease. The chain carries TRBV27 and TRBJ1-5; D is perhaps TRBD1 (6 bases). Sequences were derived from peripheral blood mononuclear cells (PBMCs), sampled at new diagnosis, from a patient treated with antithyroid drugs. The CDR3 nucleotides read TGTGCCAGCAGTTCCCGACAGGAACATCGGCCGGCTAGCAATCAGCCCCAGCATTTT. Encoded protein: CASSSRQEHRPASNQPQHF.